This T cell receptor (beta chain) was sequenced in a study of T cell responses to AZD1222 COVID-19 vaccine. Overall study results and limits: Receipt of two AZD1222 doses was followed by a rise in Spike-specific TCR breadth and depth. White British people made up most donors, females outnumbered males, and clonal diversity was possibly underestimated. Across the whole spike, CD4 TCRs peaked at regions 160-218 and 743-854.

Notes on this clone: What it binds is not known.

Looked up from germline, CDR1 is MNHNS and CDR2 is SASEGT. This CDR3 has 15 amino acids. Trimming removed 6 bases from V and 4 bases from J; junction bases left unmatched: 10. This table comes from immunoSEQ multiplex PCR, and its TCRdb copy is limited to in-frame clones, with some not included. The data hold more than 70,000 clones, with around nine tenths observed a single time. The sample in question was peripheral blood, obtained on day 0 of AZD1222 vaccination. The chain has TRBV6-1 and TRBJ1-2, with 8 bases that match TRBD1. The origin of this receptor is an adult in good health. CDR3 sequence (DNA): TGTGCCAGCAGGGAACGGCGACAGGGGATCTATGGCTACACCTTC. Translated: CASRERRQGIYGYTF.